Listed below are T cell receptor beta chains from one sample, sequenced in a study of healthy donors' naive CD4 and CD8 T cells. TCRdb re-derived calls from the reads in MiXCR, one entry per CDR3 protein. The sample contains about 180,000 distinct CDR3 sequences, around 70% of which appear only once. The sequencing sample was made of naive CD4+ and CD8+ T cells sorted from blood, pooled from several donors. Source of these receptors: a pool of human donors in good health; the sample pools cells from several healthy donors. The CDR3 runs from the conserved cysteine through the conserved F or W. D genes are given only for firm matches. Only part of the rows carry a size: once, few, many, or a class if the clone is expanded.

j_call clone_size v_call d_call cdr3_nt cdr3_aa
TRBJ2-7 few TRBV29-1 TRBD2 TGCAGCGTTGGGGGACTAGCGGGTGACGAGCAGTACTTC CSVGGLAGDEQYF
TRBJ1-1 - TRBV5-1 - TGTGCCAGCAGTCTGGACCGGAACACTGAAGCTTTCTTT CASSLDRNTEAFF
TRBJ1-6 - TRBV6-2/TRBV6-3 TRBD1 TGTGCCAGCAGGCCCGCCCCGACAGGGCCACCAGTCCCCAATTCACCCCTCCACTTT CASRPAPTGPPVPNSPLHF
TRBJ2-5 once TRBV15 - TGTGCCACCAGCCGGATGGATGGACAAGAGACCCAGTACTTC CATSRMDGQETQYF
TRBJ2-7 - TRBV2 - TGTGCCAGCAGCTCCGGACTTACCGAGCAGTACTTC CASSSGLTEQYF
TRBJ2-5 - TRBV6-6 TRBD2 TGTGCCAGCAGGGACCCCGGACTAGCGGAACAAGAGACCCAGTACTTC CASRDPGLAEQETQYF
TRBJ2-3 once TRBV20-1 - TGCAGTGCTAGGGACCTCCTCGCCACGGATACGCAGTATTTT CSARDLLATDTQYF
TRBJ2-1 - TRBV20-1 - TGCAGTGTTACCGGGACAGGGGGGATCCACATAGCGGGAGGCAGTGAGCAGTTCTTC CSVTGTGGIHIAGGSEQFF
TRBJ2-2 - TRBV19 TRBD2 TGTGCCAGTATGGGGCTAGCGGCGAACACCGGGGAGCTGTTTTTT CASMGLAANTGELFF
TRBJ2-1 few TRBV5-5 TRBD1 TGTGCCAGCAGCTCCGGGACAGGGGGCGATGAGCAGTTCTTC CASSSGTGGDEQFF
TRBJ2-1 - TRBV5-1 - TGCGCCAGCAGCTTGAGGGGGATAGGCAATGAGCAGTTCTTC CASSLRGIGNEQFF
TRBJ1-2 - TRBV29-1 - TGCAGCGTTGATCAGAGTGGGCAGGGATCTACCTATGGCTACACCTTC CSVDQSGQGSTYGYTF
TRBJ2-1 once TRBV29-1 - TGCAGCGTTCAGGGAAGGCTAGCGTCCCGGAATGAGCAGTTCTTC CSVQGRLASRNEQFF
TRBJ1-1 - TRBV11-2 TRBD1 TGTGCCAGCAGCTTAGCCAGGGGGCTTGGCACTGAAGCTTTCTTT CASSLARGLGTEAFF
TRBJ2-7 - TRBV6-5 - TGTGCCAGCAGCAGGAGGGCGGCAAGCTCCTACGAGCAGTACTTC CASSRRAASSYEQYF
TRBJ2-7 - TRBV29-1 - TGCAGCGTTGATGGCGGGGAGGTCTACGAGCAGTACTTC CSVDGGEVYEQYF
TRBJ2-7 - TRBV19 TRBD1 TGTGCCAGTAGCGGGACAGTCTACGAGCAGTACTTC CASSGTVYEQYF
TRBJ2-7 - TRBV5-6 - TGTGCCAGCAGCTCCATGGCCCACGAGCAGTACTTC CASSSMAHEQYF
TRBJ2-7 - TRBV7-2 TRBD2 TGTGCCAGCAGCTTAGCGGTAGCGGGAGTAGGCGAGCAGTACTTC CASSLAVAGVGEQYF